Following are 14 T cell receptor beta chains from one sample sequenced in a study of spatial heterogeneity in lung cancer. Time point defined: sample taken at primary tumor resection. The input material, whole RNA from tumor, nontumor lung or frozen PBMC, was sequenced unsorted. TCRdb redid the calling of the 5' RACE reads with MiXCR, one entry per CDR3 protein. Of roughly 20,000 distinct CDR3 sequences listed, 4.6% are singletons. The sample in question was PBMCs, obtained at surgery. Source of these receptors: a male donor with early-stage non-small cell lung cancer.

This clonotype showed up many times. This chain joins TRBV12-5 and TRBJ2-2, with TRBD2 matching over 8 bases. CDR1 is LGHNT and CDR2 is FRNRAP in the germline V gene. CDR3 length: 14 residues. J lost 5 bases, V lost 9 bases, and 8 bases had no gene match. The CDR3 region has the DNA TGTGCTAGCACGGGAGGGCCATATACCGGGGAGCTGTTTTTT. Its protein is CASTGGPYTGELFF. Looking up the rest from reference TRBV12-5 and TRBJ2-2 gives the full variable domain: DARVTQTPRHKVTEMGQEVTMRCQPILGHNTVFWYRQTMMQGLELLAYFRNRAPLDDSGMPKDRFSAEMPDATLATLKIQPSEPRDSAVYFCASTGGPYTGELFFGEGSRLTVL.

The rearrangement uses TRBV4-1 and TRBJ1-4; perhaps TRBD1 as D (5 bases). This CDR3 region has 15 residues. Germline assignment: CDR1 MGHRA and CDR2 YSYEKL. Trimming took 4 bases from V and 7 from J, leaving 16 bases between them. CDR3 residues: CASSRPGTAFEKLFF. For the CDR3, the DNA is TGCGCCAGCAGCCGCCCCGGGACTGCCTTTGAAAAACTGTTTTTT.

This clonotype was counted ten times or more. The gene calls are TRBV4-3 and TRBJ2-2; 8 bases agree with TRBD1. V lost 3 bases to trimming and J lost 6 bases; unmatched junction nucleotides: 3. The CDR3 sequence is 14 residues long. Germline CDR1 reads LGHNA; CDR2 reads YSLEER. The CDR3 protein is CASSHDRGSGELFF. The CDR3 DNA reads TGCGCCAGCAGCCATGACAGGGGCTCCGGGGAGCTGTTTTTT.

At least ten counts were recorded for this clonotype. The chain recombines TRBV7-2 with TRBJ1-1; D gene ambiguous. Germline CDR1 and CDR2: SGHTA and FQGNSA. The V and J ends lost 4 bases and 0 bases respectively, with 6 bases between them. The CDR3 contains 13 residues. The CDR3 protein is CASSSSLNTEAFF. CDR3 DNA: TGTGCCAGCAGCTCCTCTTTGAACACTGAAGCTTTCTTT.

This clonotype has a count of ten or more. The J gene is TRBJ1-3, the V gene TRBV20-1; the match to TRBD1 covers 7 bases. CDR3 length: 13 residues. Unmatched junction bases numbered 1, after V lost 3 bases and J lost 2 bases. CDR1 is DFQATT, CDR2 SNEGSKA, per germline (reference sequence). CDR3 in DNA: TGCAGTGCTAGGACAGGGACTGGAAACACCATATATTTT. Translated, it gives CSARTGTGNTIYF.

This clonotype has only a few counts. The gene calls are TRBV6-5 and TRBJ1-2; no reliable D call. The V gene lost 6 bases and the J gene lost 8 bases, with 16 bases spanning the gap. Germline lookup yields CDR1 MNHEY and CDR2 SVGAGI. The CDR3 has 13 residues. The CDR3 spells CASRLKLAWGYTF. CDR3 nucleotide sequence: TGTGCCAGCAGACTCAAATTGGCGTGGGGCTACACCTTC.

The CDR3: CASSLSAIPVEQYF. In DNA, the CDR3 is TGTGCCAGCAGCCTCTCTGCCATCCCGGTCGAGCAGTACTTC. V is TRBV9 and J is TRBJ2-7, with D hard to call. This CDR3 region has 14 residues. Per germline, CDR1 SGDLS and CDR2 YYNGEE. Trimming left V 4 bases short and J 6 bases short, with 17 bases between.

This clonotype was recorded at least ten times. The CDR3 loop is CASRPKHVGTEAFF. DNA for the CDR3: TGTGCCAGCAGGCCTAAACATGTAGGGACTGAAGCTTTCTTT. The genes are TRBV12-3 or TRBV12-4 and TRBJ1-1; D uncertain. The CDR3 consists of 14 residues. The V end was cut by 6 bases, the J end by 5 bases, with 16 bases between.

In this sample, this clonotype turned up many times. The rearrangement joins TRBV5-1 to TRBJ2-3; 10 nucleotides match TRBD2. J gave up 4 bases and V 0 bases, and 11 bases lay outside the gene matches. The CDR3 is made up of 18 amino acids. Per the germline V gene, CDR1 is SGHRS and CDR2 is YFSETQ. The DNA of the CDR3 is TGCGCCAGCAGCTTGGCCGGTAGCGGGAGGACGTGGGCAGATACGCAGTATTTT. Its protein is CASSLAGSGRTWADTQYF.

This clonotype showed up many times. This chain links TRBV11-2 with TRBJ1-5; no clear D. Trimming stripped 2 bases from V and 0 bases from J, with 5 bases between. Looked up from germline, CDR1 is SGHAT and CDR2 is FQNNGV. This CDR3 spans 14 amino acids. CDR3 nucleotides: TGTGCCAGCAGCTTACAAGGTAGCAATCAGCCCCAGCATTTT. The encoded protein is CASSLQGSNQPQHF.

This chain links TRBV6-1 with TRBJ2-7, with a weak D call TRBD1 (5 bases). Trimming took off 10 bases at V and 7 bases at J, with 29 bases between the two ends. Per the germline V gene, CDR1 is MNHNS and CDR2 is SASEGT. This CDR3 has 16 residues. In DNA form, the CDR3 reads TGTGCCACCACCTCAGGGAATCGGCGGCCGACTTATGAGCAGTACTTC. Translation gives CATTSGNRRPTYEQYF.

This clonotype was seen only a few times. This chain uses TRBV7-8 with TRBJ2-3, with 8 bases fitting TRBD2. The J segment lost 3 bases and the V segment lost 5 bases, leaving 19 bases of the junction unmatched. This CDR3 spans 19 amino acids. Germline lookup yields CDR1 SGHVS and CDR2 FQNEAQ. Here the CDR3 DNA reads TGTGCCAGCAGCCGCTTACCCCCGGGAGGGCGGTCCCCGACAGATACGCAGTATTTT. Encoded protein: CASSRLPPGGRSPTDTQYF.

This clonotype was found many times. The chain recombines TRBV7-2 with TRBJ1-4; no clear D. The ends were cut back, 5 bases at V and 7 bases at J, with 11 bases in the middle. Germline V lookup: CDR1 SGHTA, CDR2 FQGNSA. The CDR3 length is 13 residues. The CDR3 spells CASSLQRSEKLFF. Here the CDR3 DNA reads TGTGCCAGCAGCCTACAGAGATCTGAAAAACTGTTTTTT.

This clonotype was counted at least ten times. The chain joins TRBV7-2 to TRBJ1-6, with D perhaps matching TRBD1 (5 bases). Germline lookup yields CDR1 SGHTA and CDR2 FQGNSA. CDR3 size: 16 residues. The V and J ends lost 5 bases and 7 bases respectively, with 18 bases between them. In DNA form, the CDR3 reads TGTGCCAGCAGCCGCCTCGAGGGGAGTGGAAATTCACCCCTCCACTTT. Amino acid sequence: CASSRLEGSGNSPLHF.